A selection of T cell receptor beta chains follows, all from one sample in a study of a mutant IDH1 vaccine in newly diagnosed glioma. Sequenced by immunoSEQ multiplex PCR; TCRdb stores in-frame clones only, minus some. The sample holds tens of thousands of clones; 76% are singletons and the top ten take 10% to 15%. These receptors have no known antigen. This material consisted of PBMCs, taken from a glioma patient whose treatment included an IDH1 peptide vaccine. The receptors were gathered from a man aged 40-50 years with glioma. Both conserved end residues are part of each CDR3. D genes are given only for firm matches. Rows may omit the clone size; those that give it use once, few, many or a size class.

j_call	clone_size	v_call	d_call	cdr3_nt	cdr3_aa
TRBJ1-6	.	TRBV30	.	TGTGCCTGGAAAGCCACCGGACAACTAACTTCACCCCTCCACTTT	CAWKATGQLTSPLHF
TRBJ2-7	.	TRBV6-1	TRBD2	TGTGCCAGCAGTGACTTCGGGCGGCGTCTAGCGGACGAGCAGTACTTC	CASSDFGRRLADEQYF
TRBJ2-2	few	TRBV12-5	TRBD2	TGTGCTAGTGGTCGAAGTAGCGGGAGAGGAACCGGGGAGCTGTTTTTT	CASGRSSGRGTGELFF
TRBJ1-2	.	TRBV5-1	.	TGCGCCAGCAGACGCAGGGAGGGCGGAGGCTACACCTTC	CASRRREGGGYTF
TRBJ1-2	.	TRBV6-1	TRBD1	TGTGCCAGCAGTGAATCGGACAGGCCACGGTTTGGCTACACCTTC	CASSESDRPRFGYTF
TRBJ2-5	.	TRBV19	.	TGTGCCAGTAGCAACGCCGGGACTGGCAGCCAAGAGACCCAGTACTTC	CASSNAGTGSQETQYF
TRBJ1-4	.	TRBV29-1	TRBD1	TGCAGCGTGGGGGACAGAAATGAAAAACTGTTTTTT	CSVGDRNEKLFF
TRBJ2-3	.	TRBV19	.	TGTGCCAGTAGTATTTTGGGCAAAGATACGCAGTATTTT	CASSILGKDTQYF
TRBJ1-5	.	TRBV21-1	.	TGTGCCAGCAGCAAAGACGCAGCCCCTGAGTCCCATAGCAATCAGCCCCAGCATTTT	CASSKDAAPESHSNQPQHF
TRBJ1-4	.	TRBV4-2	.	TGTGCCAGCAGCCCAGGGGAAAGAGCTACTAATGAAAAACTGTTTTTT	CASSPGERATNEKLFF
TRBJ2-1	.	TRBV29-1	TRBD2	TGCAGCGTTGGACTAGCGGGATTCGGGGAGCAGTTCTTC	CSVGLAGFGEQFF
TRBJ2-2	few	TRBV5-1	.	TGCGCCAGCAGCTTGGTACGGGGAGACACCGGGGAGCTGTTTTTT	CASSLVRGDTGELFF
TRBJ2-2	once	TRBV5-4	TRBD1	TGTGCCAGCAGCTTGGACAGGGGGCGAAGCGGGATAGGCACCGGGGAGCTGTTTTTT	CASSLDRGRSGIGTGELFF
TRBJ1-5	.	TRBV27	.	TGTGCCAGCAGTTTATCCCCAGAGAGCAATCAGCCCCAGCATTTT	CASSLSPESNQPQHF
TRBJ2-5	.	TRBV2	TRBD1	TGTGCCAGCACTCTAGGGACAGCCCAAGAGACCCAGTACTTC	CASTLGTAQETQYF
TRBJ2-1	.	TRBV30	TRBD1	TGTGCCTGGTCAACAGGGGGCCATGAGCAGTTCTTC	CAWSTGGHEQFF
TRBJ2-2	.	TRBV5-5	.	TGTGCCAGCAGCTTGCCCGGGGAGCTGTTTTTT	CASSLPGELFF
TRBJ2-1	.	TRBV9	TRBD2	TGTGCCAGCAGCGTAGGCGCTAGCGGGATGGATGAGCAGTTCTTC	CASSVGASGMDEQFF
TRBJ2-5	.	TRBV6-1	TRBD2	TGTGCCAGTACAAGCGGGAGGGGTTGGCTAGAGACCCAGTACTTC	CASTSGRGWLETQYF
TRBJ1-2	.	TRBV7-2	TRBD1	TGTGCCAGCAGCAACTACGCCTTAACAGGGGGCGGCTATGGCTACACCTTC	CASSNYALTGGGYGYTF
TRBJ1-1	.	TRBV5-4	.	TGTGCCAGCAGCTTGGCCGGGGGGGCTGAAGCTTTCTTT	CASSLAGGAEAFF
TRBJ1-1	.	TRBV5-1	.	TGCGCCAGCAGCTTGGCGCGGGGGGCGGAAGCTTTCTTT	CASSLARGAEAFF
TRBJ1-4	.	TRBV4-1	.	TGCGCCAGCAGCCCTCCCTGGGGGGATGAAAAACTGTTTTTT	CASSPPWGDEKLFF
TRBJ1-1	few	TRBV18	TRBD1	TGTGCCAGCTCACCGAACGGACAGGGAGGGAAGAACACTGAAGCTTTCTTT	CASSPNGQGGKNTEAFF
TRBJ2-1	.	TRBV6-4	TRBD2	TGTGCCAGCAGTGACTCGAATAGCGGGAGCGGCAATGAGCAGTTCTTC	CASSDSNSGSGNEQFF
TRBJ2-3	.	TRBV7-9	TRBD2	TGTGCCAGCAGCTCAGCGGGAGACCTCACAGATACGCAGTATTTT	CASSSAGDLTDTQYF
TRBJ1-5	few	TRBV30	.	TGTGCCTGGAGTGTAGGTCGAGATCAGCCCCAGCATTTT	CAWSVGRDQPQHF
TRBJ1-2	.	TRBV28	TRBD1	TGTGCCAGCAGTTTCCAGGGGGCGTTTGGAAATGGCTACACCTTC	CASSFQGAFGNGYTF
TRBJ2-7	.	TRBV7-2	.	TGTGCCAGCAGCTTATCGAGGTTTTCCTACGAGCAGTACTTC	CASSLSRFSYEQYF
TRBJ1-1	.	TRBV29-1	.	TGCAGCGTCCTGGGGGAACTAGGCACTGAAGCTTTCTTT	CSVLGELGTEAFF
TRBJ2-7	.	TRBV29-1	.	TGCAGCGTCGCAAGGGATTACGAGCAGTACTTC	CSVARDYEQYF
TRBJ2-1	few	TRBV7-2	.	TGTGCCAGCAGCTCACTAGGGATTGAGCAGTTCTTC	CASSSLGIEQFF
TRBJ1-2	.	TRBV11-2	.	TGTGCCAGCAGCCCTGGGGCGGGCTACACCTTC	CASSPGAGYTF
TRBJ2-7	.	TRBV11-2	.	TGTGCCAGCAGCCCCGACAAGGCTCGGGGCGAGCAGTACTTC	CASSPDKARGEQYF
TRBJ2-3	few	TRBV7-8	TRBD2	TGTGCCAGCAGCTTATCCCTGCTAGCGGGACCCGATACGCAGTATTTT	CASSLSLLAGPDTQYF
TRBJ2-3	.	TRBV5-1	.	TGCGCCAGCAGCTTCACGGGATGGGGGGATACGCAGTATTTT	CASSFTGWGDTQYF
TRBJ1-5	few	TRBV10-1	.	TGCGCCAGCAGTTCCGCCACGGGCCAGCCCCAGCATTTT	CASSSATGQPQHF
TRBJ1-1	.	TRBV7-9	.	TGTGCCAGCAGCCCCGAGACGTGGAACACTGAAGCTTTCTTT	CASSPETWNTEAFF
TRBJ1-6	.	TRBV25-1	TRBD1	TGTGCCAGCAGTGCCGACAGGGGTCATTCACCCCTCCACTTT	CASSADRGHSPLHF
TRBJ2-3	few	TRBV7-6	TRBD2	TGTGCCAGCAGCCAAATAGCGGGAGGGATTGATAGCACAGATACGCAGTATTTT	CASSQIAGGIDSTDTQYF
TRBJ1-2	.	TRBV21-1	.	TGTGCCAGCAGCAAAGTGGGGACCTACACCTTC	CASSKVGTYTF
TRBJ1-2	.	TRBV15	.	TGTGCCACCAGCAGAGATAAAATTAACTATGGCTACACCTTC	CATSRDKINYGYTF
TRBJ2-5	once	TRBV14	TRBD2	TGTGCCAGCAGCCCCGGACTAGCGGGGACGACCCAGTACTTC	CASSPGLAGTTQYF
TRBJ1-2	few	TRBV30	.	TGTGCCTGGAGTGCTGGTACCTATGGCTACACCTTC	CAWSAGTYGYTF
TRBJ2-7	.	TRBV27	.	TGTGCCAACTTCATTTATTTGGTTTACACGGACTTC	CANFIYLVYTDF
TRBJ1-2	.	TRBV27	.	TGTGCCAGCGGCTCCTTCAGGGAGGACTATGGCTACACCTTC	CASGSFREDYGYTF
TRBJ2-1	.	TRBV11-1	TRBD2	TGTGCCAGCAGGGTAGCGGGAGGGTCCTACAATGAGCAGTTCTTC	CASRVAGGSYNEQFF
TRBJ2-3	.	TRBV18	.	TGTGCCAGCTCACCTGATTCCCGAGGATTTGGTTTGAATACGCAGTATTTT	CASSPDSRGFGLNTQYF
TRBJ2-1	.	TRBV6-1	TRBD1	TGTGCCAGCAGTGAAGCTAGGGGGCGGACAAATGAGCAGTTCTTC	CASSEARGRTNEQFF
TRBJ2-7	.	TRBV4-2	TRBD1	TGTGCCAGCAGCCACCCCGACAGGGAAGCGTACGAGCAGTACTTC	CASSHPDREAYEQYF
TRBJ2-3	once	TRBV27	.	TGTGCCAGCAGTACGGGGGACACAGATACGCAGTATTTT	CASSTGDTDTQYF
TRBJ1-2	.	TRBV7-8	TRBD1	TGTGCCAGCAGCCCCGGGGACAGGGACGGGCGAGGCTACACCTTC	CASSPGDRDGRGYTF
TRBJ2-5	few	TRBV2	.	TGTGCCAGCAGTGAACGACGGAAAGAGACCCAGTACTTC	CASSERRKETQYF
TRBJ2-7	.	TRBV10-3	.	TGTGCCATCAGTTATTCCTACGAGCAGTACTTC	CAISYSYEQYF
TRBJ2-7	.	TRBV27	.	TGTGCCAGCAGCTTCGAGGGGCGCAGGTACGAGCAGTACTTC	CASSFEGRRYEQYF